The clone carrying this T cell receptor beta chain was seen only once. Its antigen is unknown. The data were obtained in a study of T cell responses to AZD1222 COVID-19 vaccine. Study-wide points: Most donors were white British and more were female, and clonal diversity was possibly underestimated.

TCRdb's copy holds only in-frame clones and misses some; the assay was immunoSEQ multiplex PCR. Of around 180,000 clones listed, 90% are singletons. Trimming stripped 2 bases from V and 0 bases from J, with 14 bases between. The CDR3 contains 17 residues. Per the germline V gene, CDR1 is LNHDA and CDR2 is SQIVND (reference sequence). The sample consisted of peripheral blood, taken on day 0 of AZD1222 vaccination. This receptor was identified in an adult in good health. This chain links TRBV19 with TRBJ2-4; no clear D. CDR3 loop: CASSISLLGRAKNIQYF. CDR3 nucleotides: TGTGCCAGTAGTATAAGTCTGCTAGGGCGAGCCAAAAACATTCAGTACTTC.